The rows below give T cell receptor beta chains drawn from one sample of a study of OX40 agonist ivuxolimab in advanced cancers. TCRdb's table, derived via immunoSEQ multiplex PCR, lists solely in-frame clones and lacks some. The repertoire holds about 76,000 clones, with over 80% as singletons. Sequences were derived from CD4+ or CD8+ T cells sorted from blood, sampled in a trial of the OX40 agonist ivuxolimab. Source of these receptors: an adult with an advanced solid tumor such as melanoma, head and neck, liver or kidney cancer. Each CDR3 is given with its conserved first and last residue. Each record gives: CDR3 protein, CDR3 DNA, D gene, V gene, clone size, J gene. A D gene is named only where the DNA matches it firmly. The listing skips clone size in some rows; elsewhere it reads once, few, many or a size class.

CDR3 protein: CASSLDYGYTF
CDR3 DNA: TGTGCCAGCAGTTTAGACTATGGCTACACCTTC
D gene: -
V gene: TRBV28
clone size: -
J gene: TRBJ1-2

CDR3 protein: CASSVDRLANYGYTF
CDR3 DNA: TGTGCCAGCAGCGTTGACAGGCTAGCTAACTATGGCTACACCTTC
D gene: -
V gene: TRBV6-1
clone size: -
J gene: TRBJ1-2

CDR3 protein: CASSQGSDQPQHF
CDR3 DNA: TGTGCCAGCTCCCAGGGGTCCGATCAGCCCCAGCATTTT
D gene: -
V gene: TRBV18
clone size: -
J gene: TRBJ1-5

CDR3 protein: CASSPQQGARHGYTF
CDR3 DNA: TGTGCCAGTAGTCCGCAACAGGGGGCGCGACATGGCTACACCTTC
D gene: TRBD1
V gene: TRBV19
clone size: -
J gene: TRBJ1-2

CDR3 protein: CASSFYSQGGEYGYTF
CDR3 DNA: TGTGCCAGCAGCTTTTATTCACAGGGAGGAGAGTATGGCTACACCTTC
D gene: -
V gene: TRBV5-6
clone size: once
J gene: TRBJ1-2

CDR3 protein: CASSLTKSNTEAFF
CDR3 DNA: TGTGCCAGCAGCTTAACTAAGTCTAACACTGAAGCTTTCTTT
D gene: -
V gene: TRBV7-2
clone size: -
J gene: TRBJ1-1

CDR3 protein: CASSLVGTQAYEQYF
CDR3 DNA: TGTGCCAGCAGTTTGGTGGGGACGCAAGCCTACGAGCAGTACTTC
D gene: -
V gene: TRBV28
clone size: -
J gene: TRBJ2-7

CDR3 protein: CASRNPGGFTDTQYF
CDR3 DNA: TGTGCCAGTAGGAACCCAGGGGGGTTCACAGATACGCAGTATTTT
D gene: -
V gene: TRBV19
clone size: -
J gene: TRBJ2-3

CDR3 protein: CASSLTSGRAYEQYF
CDR3 DNA: TGTGCCAGCAGTTTAACTAGCGGGAGGGCCTACGAGCAGTACTTC
D gene: TRBD2
V gene: TRBV28
clone size: -
J gene: TRBJ2-7

CDR3 protein: CASSLVRNQPQHF
CDR3 DNA: TGTGCCAGCAGCTTGGTCAGAAATCAGCCCCAGCATTTT
D gene: -
V gene: TRBV5-8
clone size: -
J gene: TRBJ1-5

CDR3 protein: CASSQRLAGVPRETQYF
CDR3 DNA: TGTGCCAGCAGCCAAAGGCTAGCGGGGGTCCCCAGAGAGACCCAGTACTTC
D gene: TRBD2
V gene: TRBV14
clone size: -
J gene: TRBJ2-5

CDR3 protein: CASSLLRGVAGELFF
CDR3 DNA: TGCGCCAGCAGCTTGCTCAGGGGAGTAGCCGGGGAGCTGTTTTTT
D gene: -
V gene: TRBV5-1
clone size: -
J gene: TRBJ2-2

CDR3 protein: CASSYSFSNTGELFF
CDR3 DNA: TGTGCCAGCAGTTACTCATTCAGCAACACCGGGGAGCTGTTTTTT
D gene: -
V gene: TRBV6-5
clone size: -
J gene: TRBJ2-2

CDR3 protein: CASSLRGAWGYTF
CDR3 DNA: TGTGCCAGCAGCTTAAGGGGGGCGTGGGGCTACACCTTC
D gene: -
V gene: TRBV13
clone size: -
J gene: TRBJ1-2

CDR3 protein: CASSPPGTRAGELFF
CDR3 DNA: TGTGCCAGCAGTCCCCCCGGGACTAGAGCCGGGGAGCTGTTTTTT
D gene: TRBD2
V gene: TRBV28
clone size: -
J gene: TRBJ2-2

CDR3 protein: CASSPTEGLNTEAFF
CDR3 DNA: TGTGCCAGCAGCCCCACTGAGGGCCTGAACACTGAAGCTTTCTTT
D gene: -
V gene: TRBV7-8
clone size: -
J gene: TRBJ1-1

CDR3 protein: CASSQDHGYEQYF
CDR3 DNA: TGCGCCAGCAGCCAAGATCACGGTTACGAGCAGTACTTC
D gene: -
V gene: TRBV4-3
clone size: once
J gene: TRBJ2-7

CDR3 protein: CASSLNPGTGGSGAFF
CDR3 DNA: TGTGCCAGCAGCTTAAATCCGGGGACAGGGGGCTCGGGAGCTTTCTTT
D gene: TRBD1
V gene: TRBV7-3
clone size: -
J gene: TRBJ1-1

CDR3 protein: CASSDVEAFF
CDR3 DNA: TGTGCCAGCAGTGATGTTGAAGCTTTCTTT
D gene: -
V gene: TRBV2
clone size: -
J gene: TRBJ1-1

CDR3 protein: CASSPHGRREQFF
CDR3 DNA: TGTGCCAGCAGCCCCCATGGTAGAAGGGAGCAGTTCTTC
D gene: -
V gene: TRBV7-3
clone size: -
J gene: TRBJ2-1

CDR3 protein: CASSMGQGIQETQYF
CDR3 DNA: TGTGCCAGCAGCATGGGACAGGGGATACAAGAGACCCAGTACTTC
D gene: TRBD1
V gene: TRBV9
clone size: once
J gene: TRBJ2-5

CDR3 protein: CASSLGQPTDTQYF
CDR3 DNA: TGCGCCAGCAGCCTTGGACAGCCCACAGATACGCAGTATTTT
D gene: -
V gene: TRBV5-1
clone size: once
J gene: TRBJ2-3

CDR3 protein: CSVEGQGTVTQYF
CDR3 DNA: TGCAGCGTAGAGGGACAGGGGACAGTGACCCAGTACTTC
D gene: TRBD1
V gene: TRBV29-1
clone size: -
J gene: TRBJ2-5

CDR3 protein: CASSPAEGGGWQYF
CDR3 DNA: TGTGCCAGCTCACCCGCGGAAGGGGGGGGTTGGCAGTACTTC
D gene: -
V gene: TRBV18
clone size: -
J gene: TRBJ2-7

CDR3 protein: CATSSDRASGNTIYF
CDR3 DNA: TGTGCCACCAGCAGCGACAGGGCCTCTGGAAACACCATATATTTT
D gene: TRBD1
V gene: TRBV15
clone size: few
J gene: TRBJ1-3

CDR3 protein: CASNRAGDHYNEQFF
CDR3 DNA: TGTGCCAGCAACCGAGCGGGAGACCACTACAATGAGCAGTTCTTC
D gene: TRBD2
V gene: TRBV6-1
clone size: -
J gene: TRBJ2-1

CDR3 protein: CASSISGQRIYEQYF
CDR3 DNA: TGTGCCAGTAGTATCTCTGGGCAGAGAATCTACGAGCAGTACTTC
D gene: -
V gene: TRBV19
clone size: -
J gene: TRBJ2-7

CDR3 protein: CASSVDSSSGNTIYF
CDR3 DNA: TGTGCCAGCAGCGTGGACAGCTCCTCTGGAAACACCATATATTTT
D gene: -
V gene: TRBV9
clone size: -
J gene: TRBJ1-3

CDR3 protein: CAISEKGARYGYTF
CDR3 DNA: TGTGCCATCAGTGAGAAGGGGGCGCGTTATGGCTACACCTTC
D gene: TRBD1
V gene: TRBV10-3
clone size: -
J gene: TRBJ1-2

CDR3 protein: CASSLQGVRETQYF
CDR3 DNA: TGTGCCAGCAGCTTACAGGGGGTGCGGGAGACCCAGTACTTC
D gene: TRBD1
V gene: TRBV5-4
clone size: once
J gene: TRBJ2-5

CDR3 protein: CASSLGGGYQPQHF
CDR3 DNA: TGTGCCAGCAGTTTGGGCGGGGGGTATCAGCCCCAGCATTTT
D gene: -
V gene: TRBV28
clone size: -
J gene: TRBJ1-5

CDR3 protein: CATSQTSGRNTGELFF
CDR3 DNA: TGTGCCACCTCCCAGACTAGCGGGAGGAACACCGGGGAGCTGTTTTTT
D gene: TRBD2
V gene: TRBV10-3
clone size: -
J gene: TRBJ2-2

CDR3 protein: CASSREYGYTF
CDR3 DNA: TGTGCCAGCAGCCGCGAGTATGGCTACACCTTC
D gene: -
V gene: TRBV4-2
clone size: -
J gene: TRBJ1-2

CDR3 protein: CASSPGWAGELFF
CDR3 DNA: TGTGCCAGCAGCCCGGGTTGGGCCGGGGAGCTGTTTTTT
D gene: -
V gene: TRBV6-6
clone size: -
J gene: TRBJ2-2

CDR3 protein: CASSLLAEGGETQYF
CDR3 DNA: TGCGCCAGCAGCCTACTAGCGGAGGGGGGGGAGACCCAGTACTTC
D gene: TRBD2
V gene: TRBV4-1
clone size: -
J gene: TRBJ2-5

CDR3 protein: CASSVVADEQYF
CDR3 DNA: TGTGCCAGCAGTGTCGTGGCGGACGAGCAGTACTTC
D gene: -
V gene: TRBV2
clone size: -
J gene: TRBJ2-7

CDR3 protein: CASSVGTGNSPLHF
CDR3 DNA: TGTGCCAGCAGCGTCGGGACAGGAAATTCACCCCTCCACTTT
D gene: TRBD1
V gene: TRBV9
clone size: once
J gene: TRBJ1-6

CDR3 protein: CASSVEPGEKLFF
CDR3 DNA: TGTGCCAGCAGCGTTGAACCGGGCGAAAAACTGTTTTTT
D gene: -
V gene: TRBV9
clone size: -
J gene: TRBJ1-4

CDR3 protein: CASSPFRTGDYEQYF
CDR3 DNA: TGTGCCAGCAGCCCCTTTAGGACAGGCGACTACGAGCAGTACTTC
D gene: TRBD1
V gene: TRBV6-1
clone size: -
J gene: TRBJ2-7

CDR3 protein: CASRGTANQPQHF
CDR3 DNA: TGTGCCAGCAGGGGGACAGCAAATCAGCCCCAGCATTTT
D gene: TRBD1
V gene: TRBV6-5
clone size: -
J gene: TRBJ1-5

CDR3 protein: CASIGVPNYGYTF
CDR3 DNA: TGTGCCAGCATAGGGGTTCCTAACTATGGCTACACCTTC
D gene: -
V gene: TRBV28
clone size: -
J gene: TRBJ1-2

CDR3 protein: CASSSRTGTGSPLHF
CDR3 DNA: TGTGCCAGCAGCTCTCGAACAGGGACTGGATCACCCCTCCACTTT
D gene: -
V gene: TRBV28
clone size: -
J gene: TRBJ1-6

CDR3 protein: CASSEGTGGEKLFF
CDR3 DNA: TGTGCCAGCAGTGAGGGTACAGGGGGAGAAAAACTGTTTTTT
D gene: TRBD1
V gene: TRBV2
clone size: -
J gene: TRBJ1-4

CDR3 protein: CASRDRGRLNRTEAFF
CDR3 DNA: TGTGCCAGTAGGGACAGGGGGAGGTTGAATCGCACTGAAGCTTTCTTT
D gene: TRBD1
V gene: TRBV19
clone size: -
J gene: TRBJ1-1

CDR3 protein: CASSPGGWSGNTIYF
CDR3 DNA: TGTGCCAGCAGCCCAGGGGGCTGGTCTGGAAACACCATATATTTT
D gene: TRBD1
V gene: TRBV7-8
clone size: once
J gene: TRBJ1-3

CDR3 protein: CASSSRREWDEQYF
CDR3 DNA: TGTGCCAGCAGCTCGAGGCGGGAGTGGGACGAGCAGTACTTC
D gene: TRBD2
V gene: TRBV7-8
clone size: -
J gene: TRBJ2-7

CDR3 protein: CASSLSAGGTRETQYF
CDR3 DNA: TGTGCCAGCAGCTTAAGCGCGGGAGGGACACGAGAGACCCAGTACTTC
D gene: TRBD2
V gene: TRBV7-9
clone size: -
J gene: TRBJ2-5

CDR3 protein: CASSVGSPPQYF
CDR3 DNA: TGTGCCAGCAGCGTAGGGAGCCCCCCGCAGTATTTT
D gene: -
V gene: TRBV2
clone size: -
J gene: TRBJ2-3